This record covers a single T cell receptor (beta chain). The antigen remains undetermined. These data belong to a study of shared clonotypes between healthy human individuals. The wider study: There were three CD4 naive, three CD4 memory, two CD8 naive and one CD8 memory plates per donor.

Deep-level assay runs were performed. Libraries were prepared by immunoSEQ multiplex PCR; TCRdb keeps only in-frame clonotypes and omits some of them. Among about 380,000 clones listed, about 96% were seen once. The germline V gene encodes CDR1 SGHRS and CDR2 YFSETQ. The CDR3 loop spans 14 amino acids. V dropped 2 bases and J dropped 1 base, with 7 bases sitting between them. Points from the study as a whole: The generation probabilities recorded for non-shared clonotypes fell below those of clonotypes shared by all four donors. Even with large depth, rarefaction showed that sorted-subset sequencing was incomplete.

The genes are TRBV5-1 and TRBJ2-4; D might be TRBD1 (5 bases). The origin of this receptor is a man aged 25-40 years in good health. The sample comprised memory CD8+ T cells sorted from blood. Documented subset: CD45RO+ cells pooled with CCR7-negative TemRA cells. The CDR3, as DNA: TGCGCCAGCAGCTTTCAGGGTGCCAAAAACATTCAGTACTTC. It translates to CASSFQGAKNIQYF.